This TCR beta chain stems from a study of spatial heterogeneity in lung cancer. MiXCR, run by TCRdb on the 5' RACE reads, gives a single entry per CDR3 protein. The sample comprises 7,500 to 10,000 distinct CDR3 sequences, about 23% of which are singletons, and approximately 4% rests with the top ten. Indicated time point: blood at routine non-recurrence follow-up after resection. This clonotype came up a few times. Sequenced material: PBMCs, taken at follow-up. The receptor comes from a female donor with early-stage non-small cell lung cancer.

DNA of the CDR3: TGCGCCAGCAGCCTAGGGACAGTCACTGAAGCTTTCTTT. Its translation: CASSLGTVTEAFF. The rearrangement joins TRBV5-1 to TRBJ1-1; 7 bases agree with TRBD1. The CDR3 length is 13 residues. CDR1 and CDR2 from the germline V gene are SGHRS and YFSETQ. The V and J ends lost 4 bases and 4 bases, in that order; junction bases with no gene match: 4.